The rows below give T cell receptor beta chains drawn from one sample of a study of vaccination and CD4 T cells after COVID-19. Their target antigens are unknown. TCRdb redid the calling of the PCR reads with MiXCR, one entry per CDR3 protein. Of about 24,000 distinct CDR3 sequences listed, 62% are singletons. The material sequenced was CD4+ T cells from blood, cultured in vitro. All receptors come from a human donor who had recovered from COVID-19. CDR3s include the opening cysteine and the closing phenylalanine or tryptophan. The order of the fields is CDR3 length, V gene, clone size, J gene, D gene, CDR3 DNA, CDR3 protein. D genes are given only for firm matches. Not every row has a clone size; where given, it reads once, few, many or a size class.

CDR3 length: 16
V gene: TRBV6-2/TRBV6-3
clone size: .
J gene: TRBJ1-3
D gene: .
CDR3 DNA: TGTGCCAGCACCCCCCGGCGTGGGAACTCTGGAAACACCATATATTTT
CDR3 protein: CASTPRRGNSGNTIYF

CDR3 length: 14
V gene: TRBV6-5
clone size: .
J gene: TRBJ1-1
D gene: .
CDR3 DNA: TGTGCCAGCAGTTACTCGGGTGCGGGCCCTGAAGCTTTCTTT
CDR3 protein: CASSYSGAGPEAFF

CDR3 length: 13
V gene: TRBV7-3
clone size: .
J gene: TRBJ1-1
D gene: .
CDR3 DNA: TGTGCCAGCAGCCAGGCCCCGAACACTGAAGCTTTCTTT
CDR3 protein: CASSQAPNTEAFF

CDR3 length: 17
V gene: TRBV6-1
clone size: .
J gene: TRBJ2-2
D gene: TRBD2
CDR3 DNA: TGTGCCAGCAGTGAAGCGCCGACTAGCAAGAACACCGGGGAGCTGTTTTTT
CDR3 protein: CASSEAPTSKNTGELFF

CDR3 length: 15
V gene: TRBV20-1
clone size: .
J gene: TRBJ1-5
D gene: .
CDR3 DNA: TGCAGTGCTAGAGGGACACCTTATAGCAATCAGCCCCAGCATTTT
CDR3 protein: CSARGTPYSNQPQHF

CDR3 length: 16
V gene: TRBV6-5
clone size: .
J gene: TRBJ2-5
D gene: TRBD1
CDR3 DNA: TGTGCCAGCAGTTACGGGAACAGGGGGCGCGGAGAGACCCAGTACTTC
CDR3 protein: CASSYGNRGRGETQYF

CDR3 length: 13
V gene: TRBV27
clone size: .
J gene: TRBJ1-1
D gene: .
CDR3 DNA: TGTGCCAGCAGTTTCGGCCCCAGGGGTGAAGCTTTCTTT
CDR3 protein: CASSFGPRGEAFF

CDR3 length: 14
V gene: TRBV28
clone size: .
J gene: TRBJ2-7
D gene: .
CDR3 DNA: TGTGCCAGCAGTACCTACGCCATAACGGGCGAGCAGTACTTC
CDR3 protein: CASSTYAITGEQYF

CDR3 length: 14
V gene: TRBV19
clone size: .
J gene: TRBJ1-2
D gene: .
CDR3 DNA: TGTGCCAGTAGTATAAAGAAGGGAACGAGAGGCTACACCTTC
CDR3 protein: CASSIKKGTRGYTF

CDR3 length: 16
V gene: TRBV5-6
clone size: few
J gene: TRBJ2-5
D gene: TRBD2
CDR3 DNA: TGTGCCAGCAGCGCCGGGACTAGCGGGAACCCAGAGACCCAGTACTTC
CDR3 protein: CASSAGTSGNPETQYF